The next 32 T cell receptor beta chains were all read from a single sample in a study of early T cells in non-severe SARS-CoV-2 infection (dated by TCRdb to about 2021). Library preparation employed 5' RACE. The sample was run on a NextSeq 500. Using fastp at Q25 and MiXCR, TCRdb reprocessed the public reads and kept productive beta chains. Identical CDR3 proteins give one entry, which carries the most common genes and DNA. The sample table holds about 56,000 distinct CDR3 sequences, of which roughly a tenth were seen once. 5.5% to 7% of the sample comes from the top ten. The sequencing sample was made of whole blood. Receptors were obtained from an adult who was a healthcare worker with PCR-confirmed SARS-CoV-2 infection or an uninfected control (not recorded which).

V gene TRBV13 combines with J gene TRBJ2-5, with D possibly being TRBD1 (6 bases). The CDR3 is 15 residues long. The V and J ends lost 5 bases and 5 bases respectively, with 18 bases between them. Germline CDR1 is PRHDT and CDR2 is FYEKMQ (reference sequence). Written as DNA, the CDR3 is TGTGCCAGCAGCCCCAGGGGTGGACCATCCGAGACCCAGTACTTC. Amino acid sequence: CASSPRGGPSETQYF.

V is TRBV28 and J is TRBJ1-2; the match to TRBD1 covers 7 bases. V dropped 6 bases and J dropped 4; count of bases not matched to a gene: 8. The CDR3 runs 14 residues. CDR1 is MDHEN and CDR2 is SYDVKM in the germline V gene. The CDR3 loop is CASSAPGQLYGYTF. DNA of the CDR3: TGTGCCAGCAGCGCACCGGGACAGCTCTATGGCTACACCTTC.

This clonotype was observed a few times. The rearrangement links TRBV20-1 to TRBJ2-1, with D possibly matching TRBD2 (6 bases). V was cut by 4 bases and J by 15 bases, with 19 bases left in between. The CDR3 covers 12 residues. Germline V CDR1 and CDR2: DFQATT, SNEGSKA (reference sequence). The CDR3: CSAKGNLAGGFF. Here the CDR3 DNA reads TGCAGTGCTAAGGGGAATCTAGCCGGGGGGTTCTTC.

The table lists this clonotype with a few counts. V and J are TRBV5-1 and TRBJ2-1; 10 positions match TRBD2. This CDR3 region has 16 residues. Trimming at V came to 1 base and at J to 6 bases, leaving 7 bases not matched to a gene. CDR1 is SGHRS and CDR2 is YFSETQ in the germline V gene. The CDR3 DNA follows: TGCGCCAGCAGCTTGAACGGGCTAGCGGGAGTCAATGAGCAGTTCTTC. It encodes CASSLNGLAGVNEQFF.

This CDR3 is CASRQGLADQETQYF. CDR3 DNA: TGTGCCAGCAGACAGGGACTAGCGGACCAAGAGACCCAGTACTTC. This chain uses TRBV7-8 with TRBJ2-5; 11 nucleotides line up with TRBD2. The J segment lost 0 bases and the V segment lost 6 bases, leaving 3 bases of the junction unmatched. Germline V gene lookup returns CDR1 SGHVS and CDR2 FQNEAQ. There are 15 residues in the CDR3.

This clonotype has only a few counts. This chain joins TRBV27 and TRBJ1-5; no clear D. Trimming removed 3 bases at V and 0 bases at J, with 9 bases between. From germline, CDR1 is MNHEY and CDR2 SMNVEV (reference sequence). This CDR3 is 15 amino acids long. The DNA for the CDR3 is TGTGCCAGCAGTTTGAAGAGTAATAGCAATCAGCCCCAGCATTTT. Its protein is CASSLKSNSNQPQHF.

This clonotype showed up many times. Mismatch with germline at one junction end may stem from a read error. The chain joins TRBV29-1 to TRBJ1-2; TRBD1 might be the D (5 bases). The CDR3 loop spans 14 amino acids. The germline CDR1 and CDR2 sequences are SQVTM and ANQGSEA. CDR3 loop: CSVKTQGRYYGYTF. CDR3 nucleotides: TGCAGCGTCAAGACCCAGGGAAGATACTACGGCTACACCTTC.

This clonotype was seen ten or more times. The chain employs TRBV19 and TRBJ2-1; D tentatively fits TRBD1 or TRBD2 (5 bases each). This CDR3 has 14 amino acids. Per the germline V gene, CDR1 is LNHDA and CDR2 is SQIVND (reference sequence). V lost 7 bases, J lost 9 bases, and 19 bases lay in between. The CDR3 DNA reads TGTGCCAGTACTACCAGGGCGCTTGAGGGTGAGCAGTTCTTC. Translated: CASTTRALEGEQFF. Full variable domain (outside the CDR3, taken from reference TRBV19 and TRBJ2-1): DGGITQSPKYLFRKEGQNVTLSCEQNLNHDAMYWYRQDPGQGLRLIYYSQIVNDFQKGDIAEGYSVSREKKESFPLTVTSAQKNPTAFYLCASTTRALEGEQFFGPGTRLTVL.

This clonotype was recorded a few times. The chain is built from TRBV20-1 and TRBJ2-7; no firm D call. V was trimmed by 0 bases and J by 7 bases, leaving 16 bases between them. The germline gives CDR1 DFQATT, CDR2 SNEGSKA (reference sequence). CDR3 length: 14 amino acids. In DNA form, the CDR3 reads TGCAGTGCTAGAGACAGAGTCAAGGTTGGGGAGCAGTACTTC. It translates to CSARDRVKVGEQYF.

The rearrangement joins TRBV6-5 to TRBJ1-1; D remains unclear. V lost 2 bases, J lost 2 bases, and 12 bases lay in between. This CDR3 has 15 residues. In germline, CDR1 is MNHEY, CDR2 SVGAGI. The CDR3 DNA reads as TGTGCCAGCAGTTACGCGGATCTAGAAAACACTGAAGCTTTCTTT. Protein sequence: CASSYADLENTEAFF.

The chain joins TRBV7-9 to TRBJ2-1; TRBD2 agrees at 10 bases. Germline V gene lookup returns CDR1 SEHNR and CDR2 FQNEAQ (reference sequence). V lost 2 bases and J lost 2; bases outside the gene matches: 9. The CDR3 loop spans 18 amino acids. This CDR3 is CASSLSLALAGAYNEQFF. CDR3 in DNA: TGTGCCAGCAGCTTAAGTTTGGCGCTAGCGGGAGCCTACAATGAGCAGTTCTTC.

This clonotype was detected many times. The chain is built from TRBV10-1 and TRBJ2-1; 10 bases map to TRBD2. CDR3 length: 15 residues. Germline lookup yields CDR1 WNHNN and CDR2 SYGVQD (reference sequence). V lost 5 bases and J lost 3; bases outside the gene matches: 4. The chain's CDR3 is CASSKTSGYYNEQFF. The CDR3 region has the DNA TGCGCCAGCAGTAAGACTAGCGGGTACTACAATGAGCAGTTCTTC.

This clonotype occurred a few times. V and J are TRBV7-3 and TRBJ2-1; TRBD2 matches at 8 bases. The CDR3 length is 15 residues. Germline CDR1 is SGHTA and CDR2 is FQGTGA. Losses at the gene ends were 5 bases for V and 6 bases for J; bases not matched to a gene: 9. CDR3 DNA sequence: TGTGCCAGCAGCCCGCTAGCGGGTAGTGGCAATGAGCAGTTCTTC. This codes for CASSPLAGSGNEQFF.

The rearrangement uses TRBV29-1 and TRBJ1-6; 10 bases agree with TRBD1. The germline gives CDR1 SQVTM, CDR2 ANQGSEA. V lost 4 bases, J lost 7 bases, and 1 base stayed unmatched. This CDR3 region has 13 residues. CDR3 sequence (DNA): TGCAGCGTTGGGACAGGGGGAAATTCACCCCTCCACTTT. This sequence encodes CSVGTGGNSPLHF.

This clonotype was detected a few times. CDR3 protein: CASSFARGGYTF. The CDR3 bases are TGTGCCAGCAGTTTTGCACGTGGCGGCTACACCTTC. This chain links TRBV12-3 or TRBV12-4 with TRBJ1-2; D remains ambiguous. This CDR3 is 12 amino acids long. Between the trimmed V and J ends, which lost 3 bases and 8 bases, there was a span of 10 bases.

This clonotype was recorded many times. This chain links TRBV11-1 with TRBJ2-1; weak D call: TRBD2 (5 bases). V was trimmed by 2 bases and J by 10 bases, leaving 18 bases between them. Germline CDR1 is SGHAT and CDR2 is FQDESV (reference sequence). This CDR3 spans 15 amino acids. DNA of the CDR3: TGTGCCAGCAGCTTATTCGGACTCTCACGGCCCGAGCAGTTCTTC. It is translated as CASSLFGLSRPEQFF. The full variable domain, with the rest looked up from reference TRBV11-1 and TRBJ2-1, is EAEVAQSPRYKITEKSQAVAFWCDPISGHATLYWYRQILGQGPELLVQFQDESVVDDSQLPKDRFSAERLKGVDSTLKIQPAELGDSAMYLCASSLFGLSRPEQFFGPGTRLTVL.

This clonotype appeared many times. The chain employs TRBV10-3 and TRBJ2-1; 8 bases are shared with TRBD2. There are 15 residues in the CDR3. CDR1 and CDR2 (germline): ENHRY, SYGVKD. V trimming: 8 bases; J trimming: 4 bases; junction bases outside the gene matches: 10. The CDR3 reads CAISEREMGYNEQFF. The CDR3 DNA follows: TGTGCCATCTCCGAGCGGGAGATGGGGTACAATGAGCAGTTCTTC.

The sample holds a few counts of this clonotype. The chain employs TRBV10-3 and TRBJ2-7; either TRBD1 or TRBD2 may fit D (5 bases each). The ends were cut back, 0 bases at V and 3 bases at J, with 9 bases in the middle. The CDR3 consists of 14 residues. Germline CDR1 is ENHRY and CDR2 is SYGVKD. The CDR3 DNA reads TGTGCCATCAGTGAGTCAGGGACCCTCTACGAGCAGTACTTC. This gives the protein CAISESGTLYEQYF.

There are many counts of this clonotype. J is TRBJ2-7 and V is TRBV30; possibly TRBD1 for D (5 bases). Trimming pared 2 bases from V and 5 bases from J, leaving 13 bases between. The germline V gene encodes CDR1 GTSNPN and CDR2 SVGIG (reference sequence). The CDR3 is made up of 13 amino acids. CDR3 coding DNA: TGTGCCTGGAGTTGGGGCCAGGTCCACGAGCAGTACTTC. Its translation is CAWSWGQVHEQYF.

This clonotype was seen ten or more times. The chain couples TRBV16 to TRBJ1-3; D unclear. The length of the CDR3 is 17 residues. The germline V and J ends were trimmed by 4 bases and 2 bases, with 18 bases remaining between them. Per the germline V gene, CDR1 is KGHSY and CDR2 is FQNENV. This CDR3 is CASSRRDRGGTGNTIYF. CDR3 DNA sequence: TGTGCCAGCAGCCGACGCGACCGGGGAGGTACTGGAAACACCATATATTTT.

The rearrangement links TRBV11-1 to TRBJ2-1, with TRBD2 identical over 10 bases. CDR3 size: 14 residues. Per germline, CDR1 SGHAT and CDR2 FQDESV (reference sequence). J was trimmed by 6 bases and V by 3 bases; bases with no gene match: 2. The CDR3 reads CASSFGLAVNEQFF. Here the CDR3 DNA reads TGTGCCAGCAGCTTCGGACTAGCGGTCAATGAGCAGTTCTTC.

V is TRBV9 and J is TRBJ2-3; 7 nucleotides agree with TRBD1. This CDR3 has 14 residues. Trimming took 4 bases from V and 5 from J; bases not matched to a gene: 7. Germline V gene sequence: CDR1 SGDLS, CDR2 YYNGEE. CDR3 nucleotides: TGTGCCAGCAGCTCACAGGGGTCGGAAGATACGCAGTATTTT. This sequence encodes CASSSQGSEDTQYF.

The V call is TRBV1, the J call TRBJ2-5; the D segment call TRBD1 is taken from the table without a DNA check. TRBV1 constitutes a pseudogene. The CDR3 is 12 residues long. The CDR3 region has the DNA TGCACCAGCAGCCGGACAGGATGGGACCAGTACTTC. Protein sequence: CTSSRTGWDQYF.

The V and J genes are TRBV29-1 and TRBJ2-7; 9 nucleotides line up with TRBD2. CDR1 is SQVTM and CDR2 is ANQGSEA in the germline V gene. The trim removed 4 bases at V and 0 bases at J, leaving 4 bases unmatched. The CDR3 consists of 14 residues. CDR3 in DNA: TGCAGCGTTGGGGCGACTAGCGGCTCCTACGAGCAGTACTTC. Translating gives CSVGATSGSYEQYF.

This clonotype was counted at least ten times. The chain uses TRBV13 and TRBJ2-7, with D perhaps TRBD2 (5 bases). CDR3 length: 15 residues. The germline V gene encodes CDR1 PRHDT and CDR2 FYEKMQ (reference sequence). Trimming took 2 bases from V and 0 from J, leaving 11 bases between them. DNA of the CDR3: TGTGCCAGCAGCTTACAAGCGGCAAGCTCCTACGAGCAGTACTTC. Translating gives CASSLQAASSYEQYF.

Many counts were recorded for this clonotype. This sequence joins TRBV20-1 and TRBJ1-1; TRBD1 might be the D (5 bases). The CDR3 loop spans 16 amino acids. With 3 bases removed from V and 4 bases from J, the gap between germline ends came to 21 bases. The germline gives CDR1 DFQATT, CDR2 SNEGSKA (reference sequence). CDR3 sequence: CSARGFWDPRGTEAFF. The CDR3 DNA reads TGCAGTGCTAGGGGATTTTGGGACCCGAGGGGCACTGAAGCTTTCTTT.

This clonotype was found many times. The chain is built from TRBV29-1 and TRBJ1-2; TRBD1 matches at 8 bases. Germline CDR1 and CDR2: SQVTM and ANQGSEA. V was pared by 8 bases and J by 0 bases, with 5 bases of the junction left unmatched. This CDR3 has 13 residues. The CDR3 here is CSTETGANYGYTF. DNA of the CDR3: TGCAGCACGGAGACAGGGGCTAACTATGGCTACACCTTC.

The sample holds many counts of this clonotype. The rearrangement links TRBV9 to TRBJ2-7, with D perhaps matching TRBD1 (5 bases). CDR1 is SGDLS, CDR2 YYNGEE, per germline. V was shortened by 0 bases and J by 2 bases, with 12 bases between the two germline ends. This CDR3 spans 15 amino acids. In nucleotides, the CDR3 is TGTGCCAGCAGCGTAGGTCGGACATTAACCTACGAGCAGTACTTC. The encoded protein is CASSVGRTLTYEQYF. Variable domain in full (rest from reference TRBV9 and TRBJ2-7): DSGVTQTPKHLITATGQRVTLRCSPRSGDLSVYWYQQSLDQGLQFLIQYYNGEERAKGNILERFSAQQFPDLHSELNLSSLELGDSALYFCASSVGRTLTYEQYFGPGTRLTVT.

This clonotype came up a few times. The chain recombines TRBV6-2 or TRBV6-3 with TRBJ2-2; tentative D call: TRBD2 (5 bases). The CDR3 runs to 14 residues. Germline CDR1 is MNHEY and CDR2 is SVGEGT. V lost 1 base to trimming and J lost 6 bases, with 9 bases between them. This CDR3 is CASSYYGISGELFF. CDR3 coding DNA: TGTGCCAGCAGTTACTACGGGATATCCGGGGAGCTGTTTTTT.

This clonotype was recorded many times. The chain has TRBV29-1 and TRBJ2-7; the D gene is possibly TRBD2 (5 bases). The CDR3 contains 13 residues. The germline V and J ends were trimmed by 6 bases and 1 base, with 13 bases remaining between them. CDR1 SQVTM and CDR2 ANQGSEA come from the germline V gene. CDR3 region: CSVTDGNSYEQYF. Written as DNA, the CDR3 is TGCAGCGTGACGGACGGGAATTCCTACGAGCAGTACTTC.

V usage is TRBV7-9 and J usage is TRBJ2-7; TRBD2 agrees at 8 bases. The CDR3 is made up of 16 amino acids. Germline values: CDR1 SEHNR, CDR2 FQNEAQ (reference sequence). V was clipped by 0 bases and J by 5 bases; unmatched bases: 9. The CDR3, as DNA: TGTGCCAGCAGCTTAGCCCGAGCGGGAGCCCCCCACGAGCAGTACTTC. Translation: CASSLARAGAPHEQYF.

A few counts support this clonotype. The genes are TRBV7-8 and TRBJ2-3; D gene uncertain. The CDR3 is 12 amino acids. CDR1 SGHVS and CDR2 FQNEAQ come from the germline V gene. Between the trimmed V and J ends, which lost 6 bases and 4 bases, there was a span of 8 bases. The CDR3 DNA sequence: TGTGCCAGCAGAGCAGGCTCAGATACGCAGTATTTT. Amino acid sequence: CASRAGSDTQYF.